Below are 17 T cell receptor beta chains sequenced from a single sample in a study of cytomegalovirus exposure and HLA in healthy donors. PCR amplification relied on 60 Vbeta primers (plus 13 Jbeta primers). Here immunoSEQ multiplex PCR was the method, and the copy in TCRdb shows in-frame clones only, minus some. The data show about 160,000 clones, approximately 80% seen once. The sequencing input was PBMCs. These receptor sequences come from a middle-aged man in good health and CMV-seronegative.

The chain is built from TRBV28 and TRBJ2-2; the D is unclear. V was clipped by 6 bases and J by 0 bases, with 8 bases between them. This CDR3 is 14 amino acids long. The V gene's germline CDR1 is MDHEN and CDR2 SYDVKM. The DNA for the CDR3 is TGTGCCAGCAGGGAGAGTTCGAACACCGGGGAGCTGTTTTTT. This sequence encodes CASRESSNTGELFF.

This clone was picked up one time. The CDR3 region is CASSLFLAGTYEQYF. The DNA of the CDR3 is TGTGCCAGCAGCTTATTCCTAGCGGGGACCTACGAGCAGTACTTC. The rearrangement uses TRBV7-2 and TRBJ2-7; 9 nucleotides agree with TRBD2. Trimming removed 2 bases from V and 2 bases from J; junction bases left unmatched: 4. The CDR3 extends over 15 amino acids. Germline V gene lookup returns CDR1 SGHTA and CDR2 FQGNSA.

The gene calls are TRBV5-1 and TRBJ2-5; 9 bases match TRBD1. Looked up from germline, CDR1 is SGHRS and CDR2 is YFSETQ. The CDR3 runs to 15 residues. V was pared by 4 bases and J by 4 bases, with 8 bases of the junction left unmatched. The CDR3 nucleotides are TGCGCCAGCAGCGGGGGGACAGGGAGAAGAGAGACCCAGTACTTC. Amino acid sequence: CASSGGTGRRETQYF.

Here the CDR3 DNA reads TGTGCCAGCAGCTCCGGGGACAGTGGGAATCAGCCCCAGCATTTT. As protein: CASSSGDSGNQPQHF. The chain is built from TRBV7-9 and TRBJ1-5; 7 bases match TRBD1. This CDR3 contains 15 residues. Germline assignment: CDR1 SEHNR and CDR2 FQNEAQ (reference sequence). V shed 4 bases, J shed 4 bases, and the junction held 7 bases outside the gene matches.

This rearrangement joins TRBV6-6 to TRBJ2-2; 10 bases are a match to TRBD1. This CDR3 has 14 amino acids. CDR1 and CDR2 from the germline V gene are MNHNY and SVGAGI (reference sequence). V was clipped by 8 bases and J by 1 base; unmatched bases: 1. The CDR3 here is CASRDRGNTGELFF. CDR3 coding DNA: TGTGCCAGCCGGGACAGGGGGAACACCGGGGAGCTGTTTTTT.

The chain couples TRBV4-1 to TRBJ1-3; D is unresolved. Germline CDR1 MGHRA, CDR2 YSYEKL. V was shortened by 1 base and J by 0 bases, with 7 bases between the two germline ends. The CDR3 runs 15 residues. CDR3 residues: CASSQVTGSGNTIYF. CDR3 nucleotide sequence: TGCGCCAGCAGCCAAGTTACCGGCTCTGGAAACACCATATATTTT.

This clone is a singleton in its sample. The V gene is TRBV5-1, the J gene TRBJ2-1; 12 bases match TRBD2. The CDR3 spans 16 residues. In germline, CDR1 is SGHRS, CDR2 YFSETQ. V shed 4 bases, J shed 8 bases, and the junction held 10 bases outside the gene matches. The CDR3 loop is CASSILPSGGADEQFF. CDR3 coding DNA: TGCGCCAGCAGCATCCTTCCTAGCGGGGGGGCGGATGAGCAGTTCTTC.

This clone was detected only once. CDR3 sequence reads: CASSLFSPNQPQHF. The CDR3, as DNA: TGTGCCAGCAGTTTATTTTCTCCCAATCAGCCCCAGCATTTT. The chain carries TRBV27 and TRBJ1-5, with D unclear. The length of the CDR3 is 14 residues. V was pared by 1 base and J by 3 bases, with 7 bases between. The germline V gene has CDR1 MNHEY and CDR2 SMNVEV (reference sequence).

This clone occurred a few times. The chain uses TRBV7-2 and TRBJ1-2; no reliable D call. Germline-derived CDR1 and CDR2 are SGHTA and FQGNSA. The length of the CDR3 is 15 residues. V lost 2 bases to trimming and J lost 5 bases, with 15 bases between them. DNA for the CDR3: TGTGCCAGCAGCTTATTCGGTATAGGAGGGTATGGCTACACCTTC. This translates into CASSLFGIGGYGYTF.

The rearrangement links TRBV6-4 to TRBJ1-6, with D uncertain. From germline, CDR1 is MRHNA and CDR2 SNTAGT. V lost 2 bases and J 9 bases, leaving 8 bases between the germline ends. This CDR3 contains 13 residues. Here the CDR3 reads CASSDREGSPLHF. CDR3 DNA: TGTGCCAGCAGTGACAGGGAGGGTTCACCCCTCCACTTT.

The V and J genes are TRBV19 and TRBJ2-6, with D unclear. V was pared by 6 bases and J by 1 base, with 16 bases between. The CDR3 covers 17 residues. Germline CDR1 and CDR2: LNHDA and SQIVND (reference sequence). As DNA, the CDR3 is TGTGCCAGTAGCCTGACAAGAAGAGCATCTGGGGCCAACGTCCTGACTTTC. Translated, it gives CASSLTRRASGANVLTF.

As for this clone: Additional DNA sequences in this sample encode the identical CDR3. V is TRBV6-5 and J is TRBJ1-2, with a weak D call TRBD1 (5 bases). Germline CDR1 is MNHEY and CDR2 is SVGAGI. Trimming removed 6 bases from V and 4 bases from J, with 12 bases in between. The CDR3 runs to 13 residues. The DNA of the CDR3 is TGTGCCAGCAGCCGTTACAGGACCTATGGCTACACCTTC. As protein: CASSRYRTYGYTF.

The chain has TRBV28 and TRBJ1-1; D uncertain. Germline CDR1 is MDHEN and CDR2 is SYDVKM. Trimming left V 2 bases short and J 5 bases short, with 9 bases between. This CDR3 has 13 residues. The CDR3 protein is CASSLGGHTEAFF. Here the CDR3 DNA reads TGTGCCAGCAGTTTAGGAGGGCATACTGAAGCTTTCTTT. The entire variable domain, with the rest obtained from reference TRBV28 and TRBJ1-1, is as follows: DVKVTQSSRYLVKRTGEKVFLECVQDMDHENMFWYRQDPGLGLRLIYFSYDVKMKEKGDIPEGYSVSREKKERFSLILESASTNQTSMYLCASSLGGHTEAFFGQGTRLTVV.

This chain links TRBV7-9 with TRBJ1-2, with 11 bases identical to TRBD1. Germline CDR1 is SEHNR and CDR2 is FQNEAQ (reference sequence). This CDR3 spans 17 amino acids. With 2 bases clipped from V and 2 bases from J, the junction kept 7 bases outside the gene matches. The CDR3 DNA is TGTGCCAGCAGCTTAAATCGGGACAGGGGGGGAAACTATGGCTACACCTTC. Translation: CASSLNRDRGGNYGYTF.

The V gene is TRBV19, the J gene TRBJ1-2; TRBD1 might be the D (6 bases). The CDR3 consists of 12 residues. Germline CDR1 reads LNHDA; CDR2 reads SQIVND (reference sequence). DNA of the CDR3: TGTGCGAGCCAGGGGAATAGCTATGGCTACACCTTC. Residues: CASQGNSYGYTF.

This chain uses TRBV6-6 with TRBJ2-7, with TRBD1 matching 10 bases. J gave up 4 bases and V 10 bases, and 7 bases lay outside the gene matches. CDR3 length: 13 residues. The germline V gene has CDR1 MNHNY and CDR2 SVGAGI (reference sequence). CDR3: CATLTGGGYEQYF. CDR3 DNA: TGTGCCACTTTGACAGGGGGCGGGTACGAGCAGTACTTC.

V and J are TRBV27 and TRBJ1-5; D might be TRBD1 (5 bases). V was shortened by 4 bases and J by 3 bases, with 13 bases between the two germline ends. The germline gives CDR1 MNHEY, CDR2 SMNVEV (reference sequence). The CDR3 sequence is 15 residues long. The CDR3 loop reads CASSWDGGNNQPQHF. The CDR3 bases are TGTGCCAGCAGTTGGGACGGAGGGAACAATCAGCCCCAGCATTTT.